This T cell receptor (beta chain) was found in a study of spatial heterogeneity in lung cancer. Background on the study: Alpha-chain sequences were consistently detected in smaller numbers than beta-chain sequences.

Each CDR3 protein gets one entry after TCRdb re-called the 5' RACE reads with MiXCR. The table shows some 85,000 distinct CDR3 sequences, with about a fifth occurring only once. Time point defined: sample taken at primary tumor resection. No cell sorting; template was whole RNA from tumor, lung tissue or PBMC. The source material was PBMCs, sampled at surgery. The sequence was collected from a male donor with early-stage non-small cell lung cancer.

In DNA, the CDR3 is TGTGCCAGCAGTCCCGCTCGACAGGGCCCCTACGAGCAGTACTTC. It codes for CASSPARQGPYEQYF. This rearrangement joins TRBV27 to TRBJ2-7, with TRBD1 matching over 7 bases. CDR3 length: 15 amino acids. V shed 5 bases, J shed 2 bases, and the junction held 9 bases outside the gene matches. Germline loops: CDR1 MNHEY, CDR2 SMNVEV (reference sequence).